This entry features one T cell receptor (beta chain) sequence. Its antigen is currently not known. Base-call qualities are not available, and no considerably larger clone is one nucleotide away. Taken from the germline V gene, the CDR1 and CDR2 loops are SGHRS and YFSETQ. Taken from cysteine to phenylalanine, the CDR3 has 14 residues. Only the CDR3 DNA is retained, 42 bases long and in frame from the first base. The V end loses 4 bases and the J end loses 8 bases, and a stretch of 18 bases separates them. The sample belongs to a study of blood T cell repertoires in COVID-19 (TCRdb year 2020). Some background on the complete study: Samples covering the acute and convalescent phases of COVID-19 were provided by collaborators in the United States, Italy and Spain. The repertoires were made available in a free public database intended to serve as a resource for research on the immune response to SARS-CoV-2. Subjects who had been exposed to COVID-19, were actively infected with it, or had recovered from it provided the deeply sampled blood TCRbeta repertoires that made up the dataset. The material from the prospective study consisted of cDNA or gDNA derived from T cells, B-cell-depleted T cells, or PBMCs. Samples came from the ongoing ImmuneRACE study (first 160 participants) plus 1,254 subjects from 6 global collaborators. Where available, HLA class I and class II types were obtained from metadata supplied by the sample provider rather than from assay-based typing. The sample metadata nearly always contained a de-identified subject ID, COVID-19 status, age in years and sex.

TCRbeta CDR3 regions were amplified from genomic DNA by means of the immunoSEQ Assay, a bias-controlled multiplex PCR. Processing in the source paper ran as follows. The number of nucleated cells in each sample was estimated from the amplification of reference gene primers within the assay. To quantify the absolute abundance of each unique TCRbeta CDR3 rearrangement, sequence reads were collapsed and filtered. For each sample, productive Simpson clonality was calculated as the square root of Simpson's diversity index across productive rearrangements. Not all clones reach the TCRdb copy of this immuneACCESS table, which keeps in-frame sequences only. Checked studies attribute under half of the gap to unresolved V genes and leave the rest unexplained. Clone size and V and J calls were adopted from that table, with D and trimming inferred from the DNA. This sample gives roughly 280,000 clones in total; roughly nine tenths of them show up just once. Jointly, the top ten make up roughly 2.3% of the sample.

The study at large found these results: The quantity of clinical and demographic metadata differed by source and by participant and was supplied without curation.

Participants in the prospective study were aged about 18 to 95 years, lived in under 30 United States geographic areas, and enrolled through a virtual design. In the prospective study, participants were assigned to cohorts based on the clinical history participants reported in a screening survey and a study questionnaire. For ImmuneRACE Cohort 3, a participant was defined as recovered based on two consecutive negative NP/OP PCR tests, clearance by a healthcare professional, or resolution of symptoms. Mobile phlebotomists in the prospective study collected whole blood, serum and a nasopharyngeal or oropharyngeal swab from every participant. Participants in the prospective study had the option to provide additional blood draws and questionnaires over an approximately 2-month period. Blood samples from the prospective study were shipped frozen or at room temperature prior to DNA extraction.

The sequence joins TRBV5-1 to TRBJ1-2; the D gene is perhaps TRBD1, on 5 matching bases. Sequencing was done on a sample of PBMCs or T cells enriched from blood (not recorded which). This TCR derives from a young woman who had recovered from COVID-19. CDR3 reads: CASSPTTGVPGYTF. The DNA is as follows: TGCGCCAGCAGCCCCACGACGGGGGTTCCAGGCTACACCTTC.